One and the same sample provided the 17 T cell receptor beta chains below, sequenced in a study of human T cells and chemical hapten exposure. The time point denotes: healthy volunteer bleed at 6 weeks. Total RNA extraction was carried out from unfractionated whole blood. In TCRdb, the RACE reads were re-called with MiXCR into one record per CDR3 protein. The table records roughly 75,000 distinct CDR3 sequences, 8.5% to 10% of them present only once. The sequencing input was whole blood. The receptors were gathered from a female donor in good health. Some clones in this sample may be carry-over from other donors' samples.

This clonotype appeared a few times. The chain combines TRBV7-2 with TRBJ2-7; TRBD1 is a possible D gene (5 bases). CDR1 is SGHTA and CDR2 is FQGNSA in the germline V gene. There are 14 residues in the CDR3. V was trimmed by 5 bases and J by 3 bases, leaving 14 bases between them. The CDR3 bases are TGTGCCAGCAGCCCTCAGACAGCTTACTACGAGCAGTACTTC. This encodes CASSPQTAYYEQYF.

This chain joins TRBV12-3 or TRBV12-4 and TRBJ1-3; TRBD1 agrees at 8 bases. Losses at the gene ends were 6 bases for V and 4 bases for J; bases not matched to a gene: 5. The CDR3 spans 14 residues. The CDR3 DNA reads TGTGCCAGCAGACAGACAGGGGTCGGAAACACCATATATTTT. Amino acid sequence: CASRQTGVGNTIYF.

The J gene is TRBJ2-7, the V gene TRBV20-1; D is perhaps TRBD1 (6 bases). The CDR3 length is 13 residues. Trimming shortened V by 0 bases and J by 4 bases, and 10 bases separated the two germline ends. From germline, CDR1 is DFQATT and CDR2 SNEGSKA (reference sequence). The CDR3 DNA sequence: TGCAGTGCTAGAGAAGGACAGACTTACGAGCAGTACTTC. Residues: CSAREGQTYEQYF.

This clonotype showed up just a few times. This rearrangement joins TRBV12-3 or TRBV12-4 to TRBJ1-1; 9 bases are a match to TRBD1. There are 17 residues in the CDR3. V was clipped by 3 bases and J by 2 bases; unmatched bases: 10. CDR3 protein: CASSFRTGAGKNTEAFF. In nucleotides, the CDR3 is TGTGCCAGCAGTTTCCGGACAGGGGCTGGGAAAAACACTGAAGCTTTCTTT.

Of note for this clonotype: This may be a read error: a much more frequent sequence differs by one nucleotide. J is TRBJ2-3 and V is TRBV29-1; TRBD2 is a possible D gene (6 bases). Trimming removed 6 bases from V and 2 bases from J, with 12 bases in between. This CDR3 spans 13 amino acids. Germline loops: CDR1 SQVTM, CDR2 ANQGSEA. The CDR3 DNA reads TGCAGCGTGGGGGGAATTCACACAGATACGCAGTATTTT. The encoded protein is CSVGGIHTDTQYF.

The chain links TRBV29-1 to TRBJ1-1; D ambiguous. V gave up 6 bases and J gave up 0 bases, with 8 bases separating them. Germline V lookup: CDR1 SQVTM, CDR2 ANQGSEA. This CDR3 spans 12 amino acids. The CDR3 loop reads CSVWGMNTEAFF. Written as DNA, the CDR3 is TGCAGCGTATGGGGTATGAACACTGAAGCTTTCTTT.

This clonotype was seen at least ten times. The chain joins TRBV5-1 to TRBJ1-6; D is ambiguous. Germline V lookup: CDR1 SGHRS, CDR2 YFSETQ. This CDR3 is 18 amino acids long. V gave up 1 base and J gave up 0 bases, with 14 bases separating them. CDR3 nucleotides: TGCGCCAGCAGCTTGAATGCCAGATCGCGCTCCTATAATTCACCCCTCCACTTT. Its protein product is CASSLNARSRSYNSPLHF.

The chain employs TRBV27 and TRBJ2-7; 8 nucleotides line up with TRBD2. CDR3 length: 17 residues. J lost 3 bases, V lost 2 bases, and 12 bases had no gene match. CDR1 and CDR2 (germline): MNHEY, SMNVEV (reference sequence). CDR3 amino acids: CASSLPHNSGEIYEQYF. CDR3 DNA sequence: TGTGCCAGCAGTTTACCCCACAATAGCGGGGAAATCTACGAGCAGTACTTC.

CDR3 DNA sequence: TGTGCCAGCAGTTCTACGGGGGGCCCCCGGGGCACCGGGGAGCTGTTTTTT. Translation gives CASSSTGGPRGTGELFF. The rearrangement joins TRBV6-5 to TRBJ2-2; D may be TRBD2 (7 bases). This CDR3 contains 17 residues. Deletions cut 4 bases from V and 4 bases from J, with 19 bases between. From germline, CDR1 is MNHEY and CDR2 SVGAGI.

This clonotype was seen ten or more times. V usage is TRBV11-1 and J usage is TRBJ2-6, with 11 nucleotides matching TRBD1. The germline V gene encodes CDR1 SGHAT and CDR2 FQDESV (reference sequence). V was clipped by 4 bases and J by 3 bases; unmatched bases: 2. This CDR3 is 16 amino acids long. The chain's CDR3 is CASSSDRGRGANVLTF. The CDR3 nucleotides read TGTGCCAGCAGCTCGGACAGGGGGCGTGGGGCCAACGTCCTGACTTTC.

This clonotype was detected a few times. This chain's CDR3 is CASSPHLLDSYYGYTF. As DNA, the CDR3 is TGTGCCAGCAGCCCGCATCTCCTCGACAGTTACTATGGCTACACCTTC. The rearrangement links TRBV7-2 to TRBJ1-2, with D perhaps matching TRBD1 (5 bases). Germline assignment: CDR1 SGHTA and CDR2 FQGNSA. V lost 5 bases to trimming and J lost 3 bases, with 19 bases between them. The CDR3 is 16 amino acids.

The V and J genes are TRBV28 and TRBJ2-7, with D perhaps being TRBD1 or TRBD2 (5 bases each). Per the germline V gene, CDR1 is MDHEN and CDR2 is SYDVKM. Trimming shortened V by 6 bases and J by 5 bases, and 17 bases separated the two germline ends. The CDR3 consists of 14 residues. The CDR3 reads CASSVSGTEDEQYF. CDR3 DNA sequence: TGTGCCAGCAGCGTATCCGGGACCGAGGACGAGCAGTACTTC.

This clonotype was found many times. V is TRBV20-1 and J is TRBJ2-3, with no clear D. Deletions cut 0 bases from V and 3 bases from J, with 7 bases between. The CDR3 extends over 13 amino acids. Germline V CDR1 and CDR2: DFQATT, SNEGSKA (reference sequence). The CDR3 reads CSARDPYTDTQYF. Here the CDR3 DNA reads TGCAGTGCTAGAGATCCGTATACAGATACGCAGTATTTT.

This clonotype was observed a few times. This CDR3 is CASSPPGTSGADTQYF. The CDR3 region has the DNA TGTGCCAGCAGCCCGCCCGGGACTAGCGGGGCAGATACGCAGTATTTT. J is TRBJ2-3 and V is TRBV7-9, with 13 bases lining up with TRBD2. The V and J ends lost 5 bases and 4 bases, in that order; junction bases with no gene match: 6. There are 16 residues in the CDR3. From germline, CDR1 is SEHNR and CDR2 FQNEAQ (reference sequence).

Many counts were recorded for this clonotype. The rearrangement uses TRBV25-1 and TRBJ2-6, with TRBD1 matching 8 bases. V was clipped by 6 bases and J by 1 base; unmatched bases: 8. The CDR3 covers 17 residues. The germline V gene has CDR1 MGHDK and CDR2 SYGVNS. The CDR3 region has the DNA TGTGCCAGCAGGAGTACAGGGGGTTGGTCTGGGGCCAACGTCCTGACTTTC. This sequence encodes CASRSTGGWSGANVLTF.

This clonotype was picked up many times. The gene calls are TRBV20-1 and TRBJ1-2; TRBD1 aligns across 9 bases. Germline V CDR1 and CDR2: DFQATT, SNEGSKA (reference sequence). Losses at the gene ends were 3 bases for V and 4 bases for J; bases not matched to a gene: 9. The CDR3 sequence is 15 residues long. CDR3 sequence: CSASFTGGRGYGYTF. CDR3 nucleotide sequence: TGCAGTGCTAGTTTCACAGGGGGCAGGGGCTATGGCTACACCTTC.

This clonotype has just a few counts. The J gene is TRBJ2-3, the V gene TRBV4-2; D not certain. Trimming stripped 3 bases from V and 1 base from J, with 14 bases between. CDR1 is LGHNA, CDR2 YNFKEQ, per germline. CDR3 length: 16 residues. This CDR3 reads CASSHPVRSGTDTQYF. CDR3 bases: TGTGCCAGCAGCCATCCCGTGAGGTCCGGCACAGATACGCAGTATTTT.